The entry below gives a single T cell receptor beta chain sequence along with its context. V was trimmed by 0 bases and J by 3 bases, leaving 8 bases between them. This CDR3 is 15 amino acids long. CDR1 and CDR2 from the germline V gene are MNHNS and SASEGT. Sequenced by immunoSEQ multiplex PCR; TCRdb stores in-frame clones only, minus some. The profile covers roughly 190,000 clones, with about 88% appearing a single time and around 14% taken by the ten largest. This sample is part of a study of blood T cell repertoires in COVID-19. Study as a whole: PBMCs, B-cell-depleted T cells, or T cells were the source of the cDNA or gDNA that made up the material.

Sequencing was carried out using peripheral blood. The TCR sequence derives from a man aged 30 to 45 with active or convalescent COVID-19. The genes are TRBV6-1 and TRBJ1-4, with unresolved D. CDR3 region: CASSEAPRANEKLFF. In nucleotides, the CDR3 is TGTGCCAGCAGTGAAGCGCCCCGAGCTAATGAAAAACTGTTTTTT.